This T cell receptor beta chain was obtained from a study of T cells after yellow fever vaccination. The CDR3 runs to 9 residues. Germline-derived CDR1 and CDR2 are MNHEY and SVGEGT. V was trimmed by 11 bases and J by 2 bases, leaving 1 base between them. TCR cDNA was made by 5'RACE template switching, adding a universal primer site and UMIs. TCRdb reprocessed the 5' RACE reads via MiXCR and lists one record per CDR3 protein. The sample shows 320,000 or so distinct CDR3 sequences, approximately 8% of them seen only once. The clonotype comes from a man aged 18 to 29 who received the YFV17D yellow fever vaccine. The chain recombines TRBV6-2 or TRBV6-3 with TRBJ1-5; unclear D gene. The sequencing here drew on PBMCs, taken 35 to 50 days after the first yellow fever vaccination. Here the CDR3 DNA reads TGTGCCGGCAATCAGCCCCAGCATTTT. This sequence encodes CAGNQPQHF.